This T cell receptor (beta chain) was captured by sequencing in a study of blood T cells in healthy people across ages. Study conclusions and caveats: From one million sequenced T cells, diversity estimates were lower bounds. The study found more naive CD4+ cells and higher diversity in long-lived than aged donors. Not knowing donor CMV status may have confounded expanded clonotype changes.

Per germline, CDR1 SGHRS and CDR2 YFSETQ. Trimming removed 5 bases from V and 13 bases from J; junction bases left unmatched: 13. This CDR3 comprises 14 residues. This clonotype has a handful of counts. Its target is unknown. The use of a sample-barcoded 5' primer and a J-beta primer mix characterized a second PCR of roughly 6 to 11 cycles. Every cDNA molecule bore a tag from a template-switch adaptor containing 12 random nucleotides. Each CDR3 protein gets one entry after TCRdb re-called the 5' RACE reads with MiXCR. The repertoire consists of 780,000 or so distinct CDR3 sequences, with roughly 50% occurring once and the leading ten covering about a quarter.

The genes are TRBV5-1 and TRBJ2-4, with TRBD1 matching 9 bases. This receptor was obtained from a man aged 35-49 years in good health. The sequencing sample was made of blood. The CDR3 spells CASRDTGGDGVQYF. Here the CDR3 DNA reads TGCGCCAGCAGGGACACAGGGGGCGACGGCGTGCAGTACTTC.